The 2 T cell receptor beta chains given below trace back to one sample, sequenced in a study of early T cells in non-severe SARS-CoV-2 infection. TCRdb reprocessed the 5' RACE reads with MiXCR, giving one entry per CDR3 protein. The sample lists 20,000 to 30,000 distinct CDR3 sequences; about 4.2% were seen once. The sequenced sample was whole blood. These receptors were taken from an adult who was a healthcare worker with PCR-confirmed SARS-CoV-2 infection or an uninfected control (not recorded which).

This clonotype was counted many times. This chain uses TRBV7-8 with TRBJ2-3; no clear D gene. The V gene lost 1 base and the J gene lost 2 bases, with 7 bases spanning the gap. The CDR3 loop spans 14 amino acids. Germline V CDR1 and CDR2: SGHVS, FQNEAQ. CDR3 sequence reads: CASSLGSDTDTQYF. The CDR3 DNA reads TGTGCCAGCAGCTTAGGTAGTGACACAGATACGCAGTATTTT. Filled out from reference TRBV7-8 and TRBJ2-3, the complete variable domain reads GAGVSQSPRYKVAKRGQDVALRCDPISGHVSLFWYQQALGQGPEFLTYFQNEAQLDKSGLPSDRFFAERPEGSVSTLKIQRTQQEDSAVYLCASSLGSDTDTQYFGPGTRLTVL.

In this sample, this clonotype turned up many times. An end of the junction differs from the germline gene, which may be a read error. This chain links TRBV29-1 with TRBJ2-1, with D uncertain. The CDR3 is 13 residues long. Germline CDR1 SQVTM, CDR2 ANQGSEA. CDR3 protein: CSVEGGHRNEQFF. The CDR3 nucleotides read TGCAGCGTAGAAGGCGGCCACCGCAATGAGCAGTTCTTC.